This TCR beta chain was obtained from a study of cytomegalovirus exposure and HLA in healthy donors. Across the whole study: According to later analysis, the same platform produced the 120 or so validation and about 630 first-cohort repertoires.

In the case of this clone: The antigen is undetermined.

General study results and limits: The tendency of first-cohort TCR clusters to co-occur in the 120 or so validation repertoires was identified by a subsequent analysis.

The repertoire was sequenced with immunoSEQ multiplex PCR; TCRdb's copy has only in-frame clones and lacks some. In the table there are 100,000 to 150,000 clones, 89% of which are singletons. Sequencing was performed on PBMCs. This TCR was sampled from a woman aged 18 to 35 in good health and CMV-seronegative.

This CDR3 reads CASSHLGREQFF. In DNA, the CDR3 is TGCGCCAGCAGCCACCTAGGTCGCGAGCAGTTCTTC. This chain joins TRBV4-1 and TRBJ2-1; D gene uncertain. The CDR3 consists of 12 residues. Germline V CDR1 and CDR2: MGHRA, YSYEKL. V was clipped by 3 bases and J by 10 bases, with 10 bases between them.